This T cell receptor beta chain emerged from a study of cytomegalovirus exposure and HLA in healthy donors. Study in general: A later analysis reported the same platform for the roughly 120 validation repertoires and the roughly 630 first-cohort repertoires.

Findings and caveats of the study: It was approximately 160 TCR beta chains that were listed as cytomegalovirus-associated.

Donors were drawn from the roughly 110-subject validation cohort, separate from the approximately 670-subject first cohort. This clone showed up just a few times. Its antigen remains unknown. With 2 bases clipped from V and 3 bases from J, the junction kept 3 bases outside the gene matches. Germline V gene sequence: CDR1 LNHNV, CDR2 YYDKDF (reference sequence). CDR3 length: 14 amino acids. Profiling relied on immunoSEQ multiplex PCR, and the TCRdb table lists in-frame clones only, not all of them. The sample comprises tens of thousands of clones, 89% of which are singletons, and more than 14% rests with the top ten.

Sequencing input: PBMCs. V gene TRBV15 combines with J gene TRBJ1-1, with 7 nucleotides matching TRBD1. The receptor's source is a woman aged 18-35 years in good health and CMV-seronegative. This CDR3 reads CATSRFTGDTEAFF. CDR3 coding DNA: TGTGCCACCAGCAGATTTACAGGGGACACTGAAGCTTTCTTT.